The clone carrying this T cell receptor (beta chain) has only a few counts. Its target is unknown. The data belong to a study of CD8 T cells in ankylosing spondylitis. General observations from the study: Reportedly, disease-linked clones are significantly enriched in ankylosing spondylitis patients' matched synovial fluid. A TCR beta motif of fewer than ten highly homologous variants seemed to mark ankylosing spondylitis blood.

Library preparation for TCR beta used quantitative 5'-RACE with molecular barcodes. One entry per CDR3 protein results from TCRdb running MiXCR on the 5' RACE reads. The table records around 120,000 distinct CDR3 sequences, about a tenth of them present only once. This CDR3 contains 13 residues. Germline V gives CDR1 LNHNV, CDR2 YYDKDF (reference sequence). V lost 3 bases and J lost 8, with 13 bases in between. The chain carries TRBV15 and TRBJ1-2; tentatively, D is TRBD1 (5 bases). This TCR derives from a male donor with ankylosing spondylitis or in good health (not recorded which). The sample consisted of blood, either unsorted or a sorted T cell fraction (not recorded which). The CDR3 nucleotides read TGTGCCACCAGCAGGGCCTTGGGGGACGGCTACACCTTC. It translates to CATSRALGDGYTF. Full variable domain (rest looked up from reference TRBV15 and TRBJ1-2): DAMVIQNPRYQVTQFGKPVTLSCSQTLNHNVMYWYQQKSSQAPKLLFHYYDKDFNNEADTPDNFQSRRPNTSFCFLDIRSPGLGDTAMYLCATSRALGDGYTFGSGTRLTVV.